The 25 T cell receptor beta chains presented below share a single source sample, sequenced in a study of blood T cell repertoires in COVID-19. Profiled with immunoSEQ multiplex PCR; TCRdb holds only in-frame clones, not every one. The sample comprises around 62,000 clones, around 90% of which are singletons, and about 43% rests with the top ten. Sequences were obtained from peripheral blood. These receptor sequences come from a woman aged 60-70 years with COVID-19, enrolled during active disease.

V and J are TRBV9 and TRBJ2-5; D call uncertain. This CDR3 spans 14 amino acids. Trimming cost V 0 bases and J 5 bases, with 11 bases left between them. Per germline, CDR1 SGDLS and CDR2 YYNGEE. CDR3 residues: CASSVGWSGETQYF. The CDR3 bases are TGTGCCAGCAGCGTAGGATGGAGTGGGGAGACCCAGTACTTC.

This chain joins TRBV30 and TRBJ2-5; 12 nucleotides line up with TRBD2. The J segment lost 7 bases and the V segment lost 2 bases, leaving 5 bases of the junction unmatched. There are 14 residues in the CDR3. Germline loops: CDR1 GTSNPN, CDR2 SVGIG (reference sequence). CDR3 DNA sequence: TGTGCCTGGAGTACGACTAGCGGGGGACCGACCCAGTACTTC. It encodes CAWSTTSGGPTQYF.

The chain is built from TRBV6-5 and TRBJ2-2; 8 bases map to TRBD1. From germline, CDR1 is MNHEY and CDR2 SVGAGI. This CDR3 has 15 residues. Trimming cost V 7 bases and J 1 base; bases outside gene matches: 5. CDR3 nucleotide sequence: TGTGCCAGCAACGAACAGGGGGGGAACACCGGGGAGCTGTTTTTT. Translated, it gives CASNEQGGNTGELFF.

V gene TRBV27 combines with J gene TRBJ1-5; D is ambiguous. Germline V gene sequence: CDR1 MNHEY, CDR2 SMNVEV (reference sequence). This CDR3 spans 12 amino acids. Trimming took 4 bases from V and 3 from J, leaving 4 bases between them. The CDR3 nucleotides read TGTGCCAGCAGTTCCCTCAATCAGCCCCAGCATTTT. Translated, it gives CASSSLNQPQHF.

This rearrangement joins TRBV6-5 to TRBJ2-6, with D perhaps TRBD2 (5 bases). V was clipped by 10 bases and J by 0 bases, with 13 bases between them. CDR1 is MNHEY, CDR2 SVGAGI, per germline. This CDR3 is built from 15 residues. The CDR3 coding sequence is TGTGCCACCACTCTAGGGAGCTCTGGGGCCAACGTCCTGACTTTC. Protein product: CATTLGSSGANVLTF.

This clone was recorded only once. The chain uses TRBV7-9 and TRBJ2-1; 12 bases are a match to TRBD2. The CDR3 length is 15 residues. Unmatched junction bases numbered 4, after V lost 5 bases and J lost 5 bases. Germline-derived CDR1 and CDR2 are SEHNR and FQNEAQ (reference sequence). Here the CDR3 DNA reads TGTGCCAGCAGCCCGAGACTAGCGGGGGACAATGAGCAGTTCTTC. It specifies CASSPRLAGDNEQFF. Together with reference TRBV7-9 and TRBJ2-1, the CDR3 gives the full variable domain: DTGVSQNPRHKITKRGQNVTFRCDPISEHNRLYWYRQTLGQGPEFLTYFQNEAQLEKSRLLSDRFSAERPKGSFSTLEIQRTEQGDSAMYLCASSPRLAGDNEQFFGPGTRLTVL.

The V and J genes are TRBV6-2 or TRBV6-3 and TRBJ1-5; 9 bases are a match to TRBD1. Per the germline V gene, CDR1 is MNHEY and CDR2 is SVGEGT. Losses at the gene ends were 6 bases for V and 7 bases for J; bases not matched to a gene: 10. This CDR3 contains 15 residues. CDR3 DNA: TGTGCCAGCAGCTCAGCGGACAGGGGAGGACAGCCCCAGCATTTT. Its translation is CASSSADRGGQPQHF.

The V call is TRBV7-9, the J call TRBJ1-6, with D possibly TRBD1 on 5 matching bases. V shed 10 bases and J shed 6 bases, with 16 bases lying between them. CDR1 and CDR2 (germline): SEHNR, FQNEAQ (reference sequence). This CDR3 has 14 amino acids. The CDR3 region has the DNA TGTGCCACCAAAAGACAGTACTTTAATTCACCCCTCCACTTT. Its protein is CATKRQYFNSPLHF.

This chain connects TRBV24-1 to TRBJ1-5; maybe TRBD1 (5 bases). The CDR3 loop spans 15 amino acids. Trimming shortened V by 3 bases and J by 3 bases, and 11 bases separated the two germline ends. Germline loops: CDR1 KGHDR, CDR2 SFDVKD. The CDR3 region is CATSDPQGHNQPQHF. CDR3 bases: TGTGCCACCAGTGATCCTCAGGGTCACAATCAGCCCCAGCATTTT.

This clone occurred once. The chain combines TRBV6-5 with TRBJ2-7; 12 bases are a match to TRBD2. Germline V gene data show CDR1 as MNHEY and CDR2 as SVGAGI. The V and J ends lost 4 bases and 5 bases, in that order; junction bases with no gene match: 6. CDR3 size: 15 residues. CDR3 residues: CASSSGTSGLDEQYF. DNA of the CDR3: TGTGCCAGCAGTTCCGGGACTAGCGGGCTGGACGAGCAGTACTTC.

J is TRBJ1-4 and V is TRBV30; D not certain. The V and J ends lost 5 bases and 5 bases respectively, with 9 bases between them. The CDR3 has 12 amino acids. Germline V lookup: CDR1 GTSNPN, CDR2 SVGIG (reference sequence). Here the CDR3 DNA reads TGTGCCTGGGAGCCCGAAAATGAAAAACTGTTTTTT. Translation: CAWEPENEKLFF.

This clone was seen once. The chain carries TRBV4-3 and TRBJ2-1; D is ambiguous. CDR3 length: 17 residues. Germline loops: CDR1 LGHNA, CDR2 YSLEER. V lost 0 bases, J lost 0 bases, and 12 bases lay in between. The CDR3 DNA sequence: TGCGCCAGCAGCCAAGATGGAGTGCTAAGCTCCTACAATGAGCAGTTCTTC. Amino acid sequence: CASSQDGVLSSYNEQFF.

The chain joins TRBV4-2 to TRBJ2-7, with TRBD1 matching over 8 bases. In germline, CDR1 is LGHNA, CDR2 YNFKEQ. There are 17 residues in the CDR3. V was clipped by 3 bases and J by 5 bases; unmatched bases: 15. CDR3 region: CASSQLSMGTGSHEQYF. The CDR3 DNA sequence: TGTGCCAGCAGCCAGTTGAGCATGGGGACAGGATCCCACGAGCAGTACTTC.

This clone was found a few times. V and J are TRBV7-2 and TRBJ2-1, with a possible D match to TRBD2 (5 bases). Germline V gives CDR1 SGHTA, CDR2 FQGNSA. V gave up 3 bases and J gave up 0 bases, with 9 bases separating them. The CDR3 contains 15 residues. The DNA of the CDR3 is TGTGCCAGCAGCTTTAGAGGGAACTCCTACAATGAGCAGTTCTTC. As protein: CASSFRGNSYNEQFF.

This rearrangement joins TRBV10-3 to TRBJ1-6; 7 positions agree with TRBD1. Trimming removed 4 bases from V and 8 bases from J; junction bases left unmatched: 8. Germline V lookup: CDR1 ENHRY, CDR2 SYGVKD. This CDR3 has 15 residues. CDR3 DNA sequence: TGTGCCATCAGTGCCGACGGCAGGGGGTATTCACCCCTCCACTTT. It specifies CAISADGRGYSPLHF.

A single count supports this clone. The rearrangement uses TRBV10-3 and TRBJ2-5; 12 bases are a match to TRBD2. The V and J ends lost 3 bases and 0 bases, in that order; junction bases with no gene match: 2. Germline V gene data show CDR1 as ENHRY and CDR2 as SYGVKD. The CDR3 has 16 residues. The CDR3 DNA is TGTGCCATCAGTGACGGGACTAGCGGGTACCAAGAGACCCAGTACTTC. Translated: CAISDGTSGYQETQYF.

In DNA, the CDR3 is TGTGCCAGCAGTTACACTTCGGGACAGGGTTATGAAAAACTGTTTTTT. Amino acid sequence: CASSYTSGQGYEKLFF. This chain joins TRBV6-6 and TRBJ1-4; 9 bases map to TRBD1. V lost 2 bases to trimming and J lost 6 bases; unmatched junction nucleotides: 7. This CDR3 contains 16 residues. Germline lookup yields CDR1 MNHNY and CDR2 SVGAGI (reference sequence).

The chain uses TRBV7-6 and TRBJ2-5; 14 bases map to TRBD2. There are 17 residues in the CDR3. Germline V CDR1 and CDR2: SGHVS, FNYEAQ. The V gene end was trimmed by 5 bases and the J gene end by 5 bases; junction bases not matched to a gene: 10. CDR3: CASSLGTSGSVMETQYF. The CDR3 coding sequence is TGTGCCAGCAGCCTTGGGACTAGCGGGAGTGTCATGGAGACCCAGTACTTC.

This chain uses TRBV19 with TRBJ1-5; 9 nucleotides align to TRBD1. Germline V gene lookup returns CDR1 LNHDA and CDR2 SQIVND (reference sequence). The CDR3 length is 15 residues. The J segment lost 10 bases and the V segment lost 6 bases, leaving 13 bases of the junction unmatched. CDR3 protein: CASRNTGQGFYPQHF. The CDR3 DNA reads TGTGCCAGTAGGAACACGGGACAGGGTTTTTATCCCCAGCATTTT.

The rearrangement joins TRBV10-3 to TRBJ2-5; tentative D call: TRBD2 (6 bases). This CDR3 is built from 13 residues. With 6 bases removed from V and 5 bases from J, the gap between germline ends came to 13 bases. Germline assignment: CDR1 ENHRY and CDR2 SYGVKD. CDR3 DNA sequence: TGTGCCATCAGCCTAGGAAGCGGGGAGACCCAGTACTTC. Translation gives CAISLGSGETQYF.

The gene calls are TRBV12-3 or TRBV12-4 and TRBJ2-5; 8 nucleotides agree with TRBD1. The CDR3 is 13 amino acids. Trimming removed 5 bases from V and 4 bases from J; junction bases left unmatched: 3. In nucleotides, the CDR3 is TGTGCCAGCAGTCAGGGGGCGAGAGAGACCCAGTACTTC. The encoded protein is CASSQGARETQYF.

The J gene is TRBJ2-2, the V gene TRBV6-5, with a possible D match to TRBD1 (5 bases). CDR1 and CDR2 from the germline V gene are MNHEY and SVGAGI. V dropped 6 bases and J dropped 6 bases, with 11 bases sitting between them. CDR3 length: 13 residues. The CDR3 coding sequence is TGTGCCAGCAGGGGGCAGGGCTCCGGGGAGCTGTTTTTT. Translating it yields CASRGQGSGELFF.

This rearrangement joins TRBV24-1 to TRBJ1-5, with D perhaps TRBD1 (5 bases). The V end was cut by 4 bases, the J end by 4 bases, with 16 bases between. The CDR3 length is 16 residues. In germline, CDR1 is KGHDR, CDR2 SFDVKD. CDR3 sequence: CATSDPRQGGNQPQHF. The CDR3 coding sequence is TGTGCCACCAGTGACCCCCGCCAGGGTGGGAATCAGCCCCAGCATTTT.

The DNA for the CDR3 is TGTGCCAGCAGCGTCCTGGGGGGTCTGGAAGAAAAACTGTTTTTT. Translation gives CASSVLGGLEEKLFF. The V and J genes are TRBV7-9 and TRBJ1-4; D is perhaps TRBD1 (5 bases). The CDR3 is 15 residues long. Germline-derived CDR1 and CDR2 are SEHNR and FQNEAQ (reference sequence). Trimming took 5 bases from V and 8 from J, leaving 18 bases between them.

The chain is built from TRBV11-3 and TRBJ2-3, with unresolved D. Between the trimmed V and J ends, which lost 8 bases and 5 bases, there was a span of 8 bases. In germline, CDR1 is SGHNT, CDR2 YENEEA. The CDR3 spans 11 residues. The DNA for the CDR3 is TGTGCCAGCTCGAGAGAAGATACGCAGTATTTT. Its translation is CASSREDTQYF.